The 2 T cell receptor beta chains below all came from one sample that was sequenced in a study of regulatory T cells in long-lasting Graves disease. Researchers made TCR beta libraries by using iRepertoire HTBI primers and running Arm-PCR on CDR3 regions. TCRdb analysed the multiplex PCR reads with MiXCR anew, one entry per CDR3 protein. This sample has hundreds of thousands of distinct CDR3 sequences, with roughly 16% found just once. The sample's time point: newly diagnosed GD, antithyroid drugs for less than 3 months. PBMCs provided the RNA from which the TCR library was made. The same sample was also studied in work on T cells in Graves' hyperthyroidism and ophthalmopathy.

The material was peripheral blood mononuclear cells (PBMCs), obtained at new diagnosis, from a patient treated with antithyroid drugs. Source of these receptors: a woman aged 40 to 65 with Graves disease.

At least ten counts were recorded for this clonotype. CDR3 loop: CASSARPDEKLFF. The CDR3 bases are TGCGCCAGCAGCGCCCGCCCGGATGAAAAACTGTTTTTT. The chain links TRBV5-1 to TRBJ1-4; no definite D call. CDR1 is SGHRS, CDR2 YFSETQ, per germline. The CDR3 is 13 residues long. The ends were cut back, 4 bases at V and 6 bases at J, with 10 bases in the middle.

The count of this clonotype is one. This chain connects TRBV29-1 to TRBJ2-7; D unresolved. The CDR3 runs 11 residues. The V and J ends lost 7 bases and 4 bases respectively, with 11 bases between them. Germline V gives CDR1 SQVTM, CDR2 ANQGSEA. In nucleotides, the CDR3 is TGCAGCGCTGAGCAGGTATACGAGCAGTACTTC. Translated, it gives CSAEQVYEQYF.